This entry features one T cell receptor beta chain sequence. In germline, CDR1 is LNHDA, CDR2 SQIVND (reference sequence). V was trimmed by 5 bases and J by 5 bases, leaving 15 bases between them. The CDR3 has 14 residues. The data originate from a study of blood T cell repertoires in COVID-19. Per the original methods: For nucleated cells, counts were estimated from reference gene primer amplification. Assay: immunoSEQ multiplex PCR; the TCRdb copy retains only in-frame clones and omits some. V and J calls and clone size are as listed in that table; D and trimming were resolved from the DNA. In the table there are roughly 190,000 clones, 84% of which are singletons. The study drew participants aged roughly 18 to 95 years from some 25 US areas.

The clonotype comes from a woman aged 30 to 39 who had been exposed to COVID-19. Sequencing was performed on PBMCs or T cells enriched from blood (not recorded which). The chain links TRBV19 to TRBJ1-2, with a weak D call TRBD1 (6 bases). CDR3 amino acids: CASSSGAGIYGYTF. CDR3 sequence (DNA): TGTGCCAGTAGTTCAGGGGCCGGGATATATGGCTACACCTTC.